A selection of T cell receptor beta chains follows, all from one sample in a study of shared clonotypes between healthy human individuals. Method: immunoSEQ multiplex PCR; TCRdb's copy keeps in-frame clones and lacks some. The sample records some 1.4 million clones, about 96% being singletons. The specimen sequenced was naive CD4+ T cells sorted from blood. The receptors stem from a man aged 25-45 years in good health. CDR3s include the opening cysteine and the closing phenylalanine or tryptophan. A D gene is named only where the DNA matches it firmly. Size is stated for part of the rows, as once, few or many counts, or as a class when the clone is expanded.

cdr3_aa cdr3_nt j_call clone_size d_call v_call
CASSPIGAANTGELFF TGCGCCAGCAGCCCCATCGGGGCAGCGAACACCGGGGAGCTGTTTTTT TRBJ2-2 - - TRBV5-1
CASARGQASYEQYF TGTGCCAGCGCAAGGGGGCAGGCGAGCTACGAGCAGTACTTC TRBJ2-7 - TRBD1 TRBV6-5
CASSFSPERYGYTF TGTGCCAGCAGTTTCTCCCCGGAGAGGTATGGCTACACCTTC TRBJ1-2 - - TRBV27
CASRLQPASDTQYF TGTGCCAGCAGACTCCAGCCGGCTTCGGATACGCAGTATTTT TRBJ2-3 - - TRBV28
CASSGGLLALEQYF TGCGCCAGCAGCGGCGGGCTCCTCGCCCTGGAGCAGTACTTC TRBJ2-7 once - TRBV5-1
CASRPGPTEAFF TGTGCCAGCAGGCCGGGGCCCACTGAAGCTTTCTTT TRBJ1-1 - - TRBV28
CAISESTSGRPYEQYF TGTGCCATCAGTGAGTCAACTAGCGGGAGGCCCTACGAGCAGTACTTC TRBJ2-7 - TRBD2 TRBV10-3
CASSSEGSNEQFF TGCGCCAGCAGCTCGGAGGGATCCAATGAGCAGTTCTTC TRBJ2-1 - - TRBV5-1
CASRVDRVLTTDTQYF TGTGCCAGCAGGGTAGACAGGGTTCTCACCACAGATACGCAGTATTTT TRBJ2-3 - TRBD1 TRBV2
CASSLSGGGNQPQHF TGTGCCAGCAGTTTATCTGGGGGCGGCAATCAGCCCCAGCATTTT TRBJ1-5 - - TRBV27
CASSDGRASETQYF TGTGCCAGCTCAGACGGGAGGGCATCAGAGACCCAGTACTTC TRBJ2-5 - TRBD2 TRBV18
CASSPLGGGSTEQFF TGTGCCAGCTCACCACTCGGGGGAGGCTCAACTGAGCAGTTCTTC TRBJ2-1 once - TRBV18
CATGTAPNEKLFF TGTGCCACTGGGACAGCCCCAAATGAAAAACTGTTTTTT TRBJ1-4 - TRBD1 TRBV28
CASSFSEAAYEQYF TGTGCCAGCAGTTTTTCGGAGGCCGCCTACGAGCAGTACTTC TRBJ2-7 - - TRBV27
CAISLGAGYEQYF TGTGCCATCAGTCTGGGGGCTGGGTACGAGCAGTACTTC TRBJ2-7 - - TRBV10-3
CASSLYSNYEQYF TGTGCCAGCAGCTTATATTCAAATTACGAGCAGTACTTC TRBJ2-7 - - TRBV7-9
CASSLEAGGPREQYF TGTGCCAGCAGCTTGGAAGCGGGAGGGCCTCGCGAGCAGTACTTC TRBJ2-7 - TRBD2 TRBV5-4
CASSFSPVYEQYF TGTGCCAGCAGCTTCTCCCCAGTCTACGAGCAGTACTTC TRBJ2-7 - - TRBV7-8
CASSLAGGPYEQYF TGTGCCAGCAGCCTAGCGGGAGGGCCTTACGAGCAGTACTTC TRBJ2-7 - TRBD2 TRBV5-5
CASSLAIIGGAGNTIYF TGTGCCAGCAGCTTAGCCATAATTGGGGGTGCTGGAAACACCATATATTTT TRBJ1-3 - - TRBV7-2
CASSRTGLYSYEQYF TGTGCCAGCAGCCGAACGGGACTATACTCCTACGAGCAGTACTTC TRBJ2-7 - TRBD2 TRBV7-9
CASSVFPLAGSDEQYF TGTGCCAGCAGCGTATTCCCCTTAGCGGGATCAGACGAGCAGTACTTC TRBJ2-7 - TRBD2 TRBV9
CASSLRQGESTDTQYF TGCGCCAGCAGCTTGAGGCAGGGCGAGAGCACAGATACGCAGTATTTT TRBJ2-3 once - TRBV5-1
CASTKEGSYEQYF TGTGCCAGTACCAAGGAAGGTTCCTACGAGCAGTACTTC TRBJ2-7 - - TRBV19
CASSSTGFGELFF TGTGCCAGCAGTTCTACAGGGTTCGGGGAGCTGTTTTTT TRBJ2-2 - - TRBV7-2
CASSPTTGGNEKLFF TGTGCCAGCTCACCAACGACAGGAGGCAATGAAAAACTGTTTTTT TRBJ1-4 - - TRBV18
CASSLAVAKMNTEAFF TGCGCCAGCAGCTTGGCCGTTGCTAAGATGAACACTGAAGCTTTCTTT TRBJ1-1 - - TRBV5-1
CASSTPHQRQGRVTDTQYF TGTGCCAGCAGCACTCCTCATCAAAGACAGGGGCGAGTCACAGATACGCAGTATTTT TRBJ2-3 once - TRBV21-1
CASSYSAGKDYGYTF TGTGCCAGCAGTTACTCGGCCGGGAAGGACTATGGCTACACCTTC TRBJ1-2 - - TRBV6-5
CASSDGTGSLRQYF TGTGCCAGCAGTGATGGGACAGGGTCCCTAAGGCAATACTTC TRBJ2-7 - TRBD1 TRBV2
CASSLVPGGPIFFDEQFF TGTGCCAGCAGCTTAGTTCCCGGAGGGCCAATTTTCTTCGATGAGCAGTTCTTC TRBJ2-1 - - TRBV11-2
CSVLGTGSSYEQYF TGCAGCGTTCTAGGGACGGGTAGTTCCTACGAGCAGTACTTC TRBJ2-7 - - TRBV29-1
CASSFPTTGENTEAFF TGTGCCAGCAGCTTTCCTACGACAGGAGAGAACACTGAAGCTTTCTTT TRBJ1-1 - - TRBV7-6
CASSSRRAGELFF TGTGCCAGCAGCTCCCGGCGAGCCGGGGAGCTGTTTTTT TRBJ2-2 once - TRBV6-5
CTSSQTDSKGNTIYF TGCACCAGCAGCCAAACTGACAGTAAGGGAAACACCATATATTTT TRBJ1-3 once - TRBV1
CASSVAGFLQSSYNEQFF TGTGCCAGCAGCGTAGCAGGTTTCTTGCAAAGCTCCTACAATGAGCAGTTCTTC TRBJ2-1 - - TRBV9
CAWSVRRRDEQYF TGTGCCTGGAGTGTACGGCGTCGGGACGAGCAGTACTTC TRBJ2-7 - - TRBV30
CASRPQGAWGFGEQYF TGTGCCAGCAGGCCACAGGGAGCCTGGGGTTTTGGTGAGCAGTACTTC TRBJ2-7 - - TRBV28
CASSFKGASEAFF TGTGCCAGCAGCTTCAAAGGAGCCAGTGAAGCTTTCTTT TRBJ1-1 - - TRBV5-4
CASSSQGGEQYF TGTGCCAGCAGCTCTCAAGGCGGGGAGCAGTACTTC TRBJ2-7 - - TRBV7-2
CASSLQGLTAYEQYF TGTGCCAGCAGCTTGCAGGGACTAACAGCCTACGAGCAGTACTTC TRBJ2-7 - TRBD2 TRBV5-4
CASGRTSGLGGEQFF TGTGCTAGTGGTCGGACTAGCGGTTTAGGAGGGGAGCAGTTCTTC TRBJ2-1 - TRBD2 TRBV12-5
CASRWTGDPNQPQHF TGTGCCAGCAGATGGACGGGAGATCCCAATCAGCCCCAGCATTTT TRBJ1-5 - - TRBV5-8
CASSFSGNEQFF TGTGCCAGCAGCTTTTCGGGGAATGAGCAGTTCTTC TRBJ2-1 - - TRBV11-2
CASSKGQSPETQYF TGCGCCAGCAGCAAGGGACAGTCACCCGAGACCCAGTACTTC TRBJ2-5 - TRBD1 TRBV5-1
CASSRGLTYEQYF TGTGCCAGCAGCCGTGGATTGACCTACGAGCAGTACTTC TRBJ2-7 - - TRBV7-9
CASSQRGLAGAGRDTQYF TGTGCCAGCAGCCAAAGGGGACTAGCGGGAGCCGGCAGAGATACGCAGTATTTT TRBJ2-3 - TRBD2 TRBV7-2
CASSLEDPRGLGKNIQYF TGTGCCAGCAGCTTAGAGGACCCCAGGGGGCTGGGCAAAAACATTCAGTACTTC TRBJ2-4 - TRBD1 TRBV11-2